These 3 T cell receptor beta chains came from one sample sequenced in a study of PD-1 blockade in classical Hodgkin lymphoma. Every patient relapsed after autologous stem cell transplantation, and brentuximab vedotin exposure varied. Generated by immunoSEQ multiplex PCR, the TCRdb table keeps only in-frame clones and is missing some. The sample holds almost 100,000 clones, roughly 90% seen once. The sequenced sample was peripheral blood mononuclear cells (PBMCs), obtained at baseline. These receptors were obtained from a human donor with classical Hodgkin lymphoma.

This clone was detected once. The chain is built from TRBV25-1 and TRBJ2-1; D call uncertain. With 1 base removed from V and 4 bases from J, the gap between germline ends came to 8 bases. The CDR3 totals 14 residues. Germline CDR1 MGHDK, CDR2 SYGVNS. This chain's CDR3 is CASSESVEYNEQFF. CDR3 sequence (DNA): TGTGCCAGCAGTGAATCGGTGGAATACAATGAGCAGTTCTTC.

CDR3 DNA: TGTGCCTGGAGTGTATACGCAGATACGCAGTATTTT. Its translation: CAWSVYADTQYF. The rearrangement links TRBV30 to TRBJ2-3; D unresolved. This CDR3 spans 12 amino acids. V gave up 0 bases and J gave up 4 bases, with 5 bases separating them. Germline CDR1 is GTSNPN and CDR2 is SVGIG (reference sequence). The variable domain in full, with the rest retrieved from reference TRBV30 and TRBJ2-3, is SQTIHQWPATLVQPVGSPLSLECTVEGTSNPNLYWYRQAAGRGLQLLFYSVGIGQISSEVPQNLSASRPQDRQFILSSKKLLLSDSGFYLCAWSVYADTQYFGPGTRLTVL.

V usage is TRBV13 and J usage is TRBJ2-3, with TRBD2 matching 10 bases. The CDR3 is 18 amino acids. With V trimmed by 3 bases and J by 1 base, 10 bases remained unmatched. CDR1 is PRHDT, CDR2 FYEKMQ, per germline (reference sequence). The CDR3 bases are TGTGCCAGCAGCTTGGTAACTAGCGGGACCCACCGCACAGATACGCAGTATTTT. Translated, it gives CASSLVTSGTHRTDTQYF.